The sequence of this T cell receptor (beta chain) was determined in a study of cytomegalovirus exposure and HLA in healthy donors (dated by TCRdb to about 2017). Describing the broader study: The 666 repertoires of the first cohort and the 95 to 150 validation repertoires were produced on the same platform, according to a later analysis. In addition to the first cohort of 650 to 750 subjects, a separate validation cohort of 100 to 150 different subjects was used. To predict cytomegalovirus infection status, the study brought together high-throughput TCR immunosequencing, statistical association of individual TCRs with disease status, and machine learning. The aim of the study was to test whether cataloging public T cell receptors could identify signatures of past pathogen exposure. Broad study findings and their caveats: A later analysis lacked HLA typing for the validation cohort, so it scored co-occurrence in that cohort across all 120 or so repertoires. The authors suggested that the approach could potentially be generalized to other disease states and immunological phenotypes. Three of the identified cytomegalovirus-associated TCR beta chains were confirmed in vitro to be specific for cytomegalovirus antigens. A later analysis found that TCRs clustered in the first cohort also tended to co-occur in the 110 or so validation repertoires, with about 94% of cluster scores above 0. While some public TCRs were present in many individuals, most TCR sequences turned up only very rarely across donors. The classifier was reported to diagnose cytomegalovirus status with high specificity and sensitivity in both the original cohort and the validation cohort. The study gave a list of 150 to 200 TCR beta chains associated with cytomegalovirus.

Library creation used the immunoSEQ multiplex PCR assay. Per the original workflow: A statistical classification framework was built for diagnosing cytomegalovirus status from the catalog of TCR beta chain sequences. TCRdb limited this immuneACCESS table to in-frame rearrangements with V and J called. A share of clones is missing; checked studies link under half to unresolved V genes, and the rest is unexplained. V, J and clone size derive from that table, while D and trimming were established from the DNA sequence. The sample table lists around 300,000 clones, 80% to 90% of them with a count of one. The top ten constitute roughly 0.99% of the sample. As for this clone: The antigen it recognizes is unknown. No much larger clonotype is one base removed from it; base qualities were not supplied.

Donors formed part of the validation cohort, which comprised 120 subjects and was distinct from the first cohort of under 850 subjects. The receptor was derived from a woman aged 18-30 years in good health and CMV-seronegative. What was sequenced was PBMCs.

CDR3 loop: CASSPPWPGVTGELFF. The nucleotide sequence reads as follows: TGTGCCAGCAGCCCGCCTTGGCCGGGGGTCACCGGGGAGCTGTTTTTT. This receptor chain uses TRBV11-3 and TRBJ2-2, with a weak D call of TRBD2 (6 bases match). Trimming at the junction amounts to 5 bases on V and 4 bases on J, and the germline ends lie 17 bases apart. Including the terminal cysteine and phenylalanine, the CDR3 comprises 16 residues. The DNA shown is the 48-base CDR3, in frame from base 1. CDR1 and CDR2, per the germline V gene, are SGHNT and YENEEA.